Following are 11 T cell receptor beta chains from one sample sequenced in a study of beta chain features in type 1 diabetes (dated by TCRdb to between 2018 and 2020). What the study reported, not specific to this receptor: A moderate but significant shortening of TCRB CDR3 length was observed in type 1 diabetes patients in all four CD4+ subsets.

The library was obtained by the immunoSEQ multiplex PCR assay. The High Capacity cDNA Reverse Transcription Kit was used to reverse transcribe all of the isolated RNA, meaning that expressed TCRB transcripts were what got sequenced. TCRdb's version of the immuneACCESS table is confined to in-frame rearrangements and falls short of the full clone set. An unresolved V gene accounts for under half of the shortfall where checked; the remainder is of unknown origin. Within this sample are some 350,000 clones, with over 8.5% of them counted one time only. Approximately 0.6% of the sample goes to the ten largest clones. Their cognate antigens are unknown. The sequenced sample was central memory CD4+ T cells from blood. These TCRs come from a man aged 25-40 years with type 1 diabetes.

The rearrangement links TRBV6-5 to TRBJ1-2, with 7 positions matching TRBD1. CDR3 size: 14 residues. Per germline, CDR1 MNHEY and CDR2 SVGAGI. V lost 2 bases and J lost 7; bases outside the gene matches: 7. The CDR3 spells CASSYLAGGSGYTF. In nucleotides, the CDR3 is TGTGCCAGCAGTTACCTAGCAGGGGGTAGTGGCTACACCTTC.

The V and J genes are TRBV10-3 and TRBJ2-3; no definite D call. Germline assignment: CDR1 ENHRY and CDR2 SYGVKD. The CDR3 contains 14 residues. V was pared by 5 bases and J by 3 bases, with 12 bases between. The CDR3 here is CAISRPAETDTQYF. The CDR3 coding sequence is TGTGCCATCAGTCGGCCCGCGGAAACAGATACGCAGTATTTT.

In its sample, this clone was seen a few times. V usage is TRBV10-3 and J usage is TRBJ2-7; 11 bases agree with TRBD1. CDR1 is ENHRY, CDR2 SYGVKD, per germline. The CDR3 is 14 amino acids. Losses at the gene ends were 10 bases for V and 5 bases for J; bases not matched to a gene: 10. The CDR3 here is CATRTGGAYNEQYF. The CDR3 coding sequence is TGTGCCACAAGGACAGGGGGCGCTTATAACGAGCAGTACTTC.

This clone was detected ten times or more. The chain links TRBV19 to TRBJ2-3, with D tentatively TRBD1 (6 bases). Germline-derived CDR1 and CDR2 are LNHDA and SQIVND (reference sequence). Trimming pared 4 bases from V and 2 bases from J, leaving 7 bases between. The CDR3 consists of 13 residues. In DNA, the CDR3 is TGTGCCAGTAGTACAGGGGACACAGATACGCAGTATTTT. Translating gives CASSTGDTDTQYF.

Many counts were recorded for this clone. This rearrangement joins TRBV5-1 to TRBJ2-3; D ambiguous. Germline values: CDR1 SGHRS, CDR2 YFSETQ. The CDR3 runs 12 residues. Trimming left V 1 base short and J 4 bases short, with 4 bases between. Here the CDR3 DNA reads TGCGCCAGCAGCTTGTCCGCAGATACGCAGTATTTT. Encoded protein: CASSLSADTQYF.

This sequence joins TRBV23-1 and TRBJ1-1; unclear D gene. TRBV23-1 is assigned to the ORF class and has an uncertain function. The V and J ends lost 2 bases and 1 base respectively, with 8 bases between them. This CDR3 spans 14 amino acids. CDR3 in DNA: TGCGCCAGCAGTCAACACGCCTCGAACACTGAAGCTTTCTTT. Translation gives CASSQHASNTEAFF.

This clone was recorded a few times. This chain joins TRBV5-4 and TRBJ2-1; TRBD1 matches at 9 bases. V dropped 0 bases and J dropped 5; count of bases not matched to a gene: 3. The CDR3 consists of 15 residues. The germline V gene encodes CDR1 SGHNT and CDR2 YYREEE (reference sequence). This chain's CDR3 is CASSLAGTGHNEQFF. The CDR3 region has the DNA TGTGCCAGCAGCTTGGCGGGGACAGGGCACAATGAGCAGTTCTTC.

CDR3 region: CASMNKAGTGNYEQYF. The CDR3 region has the DNA TGTGCCAGCATGAACAAGGCCGGGACAGGGAATTACGAGCAGTACTTC. The chain has TRBV7-8 and TRBJ2-7; TRBD1 matches 9 bases. CDR3 length: 16 residues. Germline V gene sequence: CDR1 SGHVS, CDR2 FQNEAQ. V was clipped by 7 bases and J by 4 bases; unmatched bases: 14.

The CDR3 spells CASSPRVAGVTGELFF. CDR3 nucleotides: TGTGCCAGCAGCCCCCGGGTAGCGGGCGTCACCGGGGAGCTGTTTTTT. J is TRBJ2-2 and V is TRBV7-2, with 7 bases fitting TRBD2. Germline assignment: CDR1 SGHTA and CDR2 FQGNSA. V shed 5 bases, J shed 4 bases, and the junction held 10 bases outside the gene matches. This CDR3 is built from 16 residues.

The CDR3 reads CSVGFIWLEADTQYF. For the CDR3, the DNA is TGCAGCGTTGGCTTTATTTGGCTAGAGGCAGATACGCAGTATTTT. This chain links TRBV29-1 with TRBJ2-3; D gene ambiguous. This CDR3 region has 15 residues. The ends were cut back, 4 bases at V and 4 bases at J, with 18 bases in the middle. Germline V gene lookup returns CDR1 SQVTM and CDR2 ANQGSEA.

This clone was picked up a small number of times. This chain links TRBV7-8 with TRBJ2-3; 7 nucleotides agree with TRBD2. The junction had 8 bases not matched to a gene; V was cut back by 5 bases and J by 6 bases. Germline V gives CDR1 SGHVS, CDR2 FQNEAQ. This CDR3 is built from 14 residues. The CDR3 sequence is CASSKGTTGDTQYF. CDR3 nucleotide sequence: TGTGCCAGCAGCAAGGGGACTACCGGGGATACGCAGTATTTT. Complete variable domain (other parts from reference TRBV7-8 and TRBJ2-3): GAGVSQSPRYKVAKRGQDVALRCDPISGHVSLFWYQQALGQGPEFLTYFQNEAQLDKSGLPSDRFFAERPEGSVSTLKIQRTQQEDSAVYLCASSKGTTGDTQYFGPGTRLTVL.